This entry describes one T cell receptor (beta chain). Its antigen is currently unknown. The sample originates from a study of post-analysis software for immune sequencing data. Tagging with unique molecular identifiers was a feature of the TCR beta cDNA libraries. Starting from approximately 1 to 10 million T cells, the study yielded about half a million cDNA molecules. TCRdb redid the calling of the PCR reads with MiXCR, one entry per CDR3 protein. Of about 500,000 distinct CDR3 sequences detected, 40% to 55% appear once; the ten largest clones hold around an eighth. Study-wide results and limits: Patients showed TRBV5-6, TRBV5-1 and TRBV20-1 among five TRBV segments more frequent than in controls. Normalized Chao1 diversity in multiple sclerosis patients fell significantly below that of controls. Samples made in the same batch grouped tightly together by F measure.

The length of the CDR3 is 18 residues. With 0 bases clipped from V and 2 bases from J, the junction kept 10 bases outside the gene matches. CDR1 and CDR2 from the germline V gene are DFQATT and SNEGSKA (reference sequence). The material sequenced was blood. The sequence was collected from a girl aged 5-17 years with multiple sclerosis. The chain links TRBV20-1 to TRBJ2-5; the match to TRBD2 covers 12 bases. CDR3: CSARDPLAGGLQQETQYF. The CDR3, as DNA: TGCAGTGCTAGAGATCCGCTAGCGGGAGGGCTTCAACAAGAGACCCAGTACTTC.